The present T cell receptor (beta chain) was sequenced within a study of blood T cell repertoires in COVID-19. Study background: Acute and convalescent COVID-19 specimens originated in the United States, Italy and Spain. PBMCs, B-cell-depleted T cells, or T cells provided the cDNA or gDNA that made up the material.

TCRdb keeps only in-frame clones here, not all; method: immunoSEQ multiplex PCR. The profile shows approximately 270,000 clones, under 90% of them singletons. This CDR3 has 16 amino acids. J gave up 3 bases and V 4 bases, and 6 bases lay outside the gene matches. CDR1 SGDLS and CDR2 YYNGEE come from the germline V gene. The chain recombines TRBV9 with TRBJ2-2, with 10 bases that match TRBD1. Sequenced material: PBMCs or T cells enriched from blood (not recorded which). The sequence was collected from a woman aged 55-70 years who had recovered from COVID-19. CDR3: CASSRGTGEYTGELFF. The CDR3 DNA reads TGTGCCAGCAGCAGAGGGACAGGGGAGTACACCGGGGAGCTGTTTTTT.